This T cell receptor beta chain originates from a study of early T cells in non-severe SARS-CoV-2 infection. Study as a whole: Sequencing used unsorted whole-blood bulk RNA, so chains lack pairing.

Separate cDNA molecules each had unique molecular identifiers attached to them. MiXCR, applied by TCRdb to the 5' RACE reads, yields one record per CDR3 protein. The top ten clones hold about 4.2% of a sample with around 70,000 distinct CDR3 sequences, about 12% of them seen once. This clonotype was detected a few times. The antigen is not known. The CDR3 covers 12 residues. V gave up 8 bases and J gave up 6 bases, with 11 bases separating them. Overall study findings and caveats: Missing private and CD4 specificities, VDJdb matching favored anti-spike CD8 responses.

The sample taken for sequencing was whole blood. The chain combines TRBV12-3 or TRBV12-4 with TRBJ2-1; D is ambiguous. The TCR sequence derives from an adult who was a healthcare worker with PCR-confirmed SARS-CoV-2 infection or an uninfected control (not recorded which). The CDR3 protein is CASSDLFNEQFF. The DNA of the CDR3 is TGTGCCAGCTCGGACCTCTTCAATGAGCAGTTCTTC.